These T cell receptor beta chains were read from a single sample in a study of blood T cell repertoires in COVID-19. Sequencing used immunoSEQ multiplex PCR; TCRdb keeps in-frame clones, though not all of them. The sample shows about 76,000 clones, approximately 78% of them seen only once. The specimen sequenced was peripheral blood. The receptors were sampled from a woman aged 55-75 years with acute or convalescent COVID-19. The conserved cysteine and the conserved F or W are not part of the CDR3 here.

V gene: TRBV19; CDR3 protein: ASSMWRQKNTEAF
V gene: TRBV2; CDR3 protein: ASSGQGSNQPQH
V gene: TRBV6-5; CDR3 protein: ASSFQGANSGNTIY
V gene: TRBV30; CDR3 protein: AVLDPPGYVAEAF
V gene: TRBV5-4; CDR3 protein: ASSQDTSTGELF
V gene: TRBV29-1; CDR3 protein: SVEEGRTQY
V gene: TRBV3-1/TRBV3-2; CDR3 protein: ASSQRTGGSTGELF
V gene: TRBV12-3/TRBV12-4; CDR3 protein: ASSVQGIGGYT
V gene: TRBV3-1/TRBV3-2; CDR3 protein: ASSPRLAGVTSTDTQY
V gene: TRBV5-8; CDR3 protein: ASSSGRGTILSEKLF
V gene: TRBV6-5; CDR3 protein: ASRISPVHEQY
V gene: TRBV6-5; CDR3 protein: ASNRQGVYEQY
V gene: TRBV2; CDR3 protein: ASSEVHLNSPLH
V gene: TRBV5-6; CDR3 protein: ASSLGGERNQPQH
V gene: TRBV7-2; CDR3 protein: ASSLDPRGNEQF
V gene: TRBV30; CDR3 protein: AWSVPGAGELF
V gene: TRBV7-2; CDR3 protein: ASSPLTSGGAGTQY
V gene: TRBV24-1; CDR3 protein: ATSDFGSGQPQH
V gene: TRBV19; CDR3 protein: ASSDRWGELF
V gene: TRBV27; CDR3 protein: ASSFDRGRIQEKLF
V gene: TRBV18; CDR3 protein: ASSPSGLSYEQY
V gene: TRBV19; CDR3 protein: ASSRSPSGGYNEQF
V gene: TRBV4-3; CDR3 protein: ASSQGGGRYNEQF
V gene: TRBV30; CDR3 protein: AWSPIGQGNYGYT
V gene: TRBV19; CDR3 protein: ASSARTGYEQY
V gene: TRBV18; CDR3 protein: ASSPPTGVNTEAF
V gene: TRBV28; CDR3 protein: ASSPVDRGFENTEAF
V gene: TRBV30; CDR3 protein: AWIPGGSEQF